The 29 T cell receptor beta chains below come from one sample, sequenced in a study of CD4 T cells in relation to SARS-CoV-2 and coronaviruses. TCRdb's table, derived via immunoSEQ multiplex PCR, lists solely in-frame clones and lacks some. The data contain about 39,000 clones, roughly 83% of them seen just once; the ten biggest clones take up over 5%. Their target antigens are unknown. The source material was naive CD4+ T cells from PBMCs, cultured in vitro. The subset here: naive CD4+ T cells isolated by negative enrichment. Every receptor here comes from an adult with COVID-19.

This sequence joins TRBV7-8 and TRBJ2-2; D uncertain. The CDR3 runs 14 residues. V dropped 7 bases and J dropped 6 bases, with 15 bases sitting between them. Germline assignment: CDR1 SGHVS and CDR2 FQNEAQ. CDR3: CASKFRVLPGELFF. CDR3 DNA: TGTGCCAGCAAATTCCGGGTATTACCCGGGGAGCTGTTTTTT.

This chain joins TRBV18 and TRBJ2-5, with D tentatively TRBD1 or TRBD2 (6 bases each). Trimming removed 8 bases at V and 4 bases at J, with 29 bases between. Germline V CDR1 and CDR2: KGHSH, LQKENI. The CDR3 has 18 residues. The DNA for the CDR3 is TGTGCCAGCACTCGGGACCTTTGGGGGGCCCCTGGAGTAGAGACCCAGTACTTC. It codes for CASTRDLWGAPGVETQYF.

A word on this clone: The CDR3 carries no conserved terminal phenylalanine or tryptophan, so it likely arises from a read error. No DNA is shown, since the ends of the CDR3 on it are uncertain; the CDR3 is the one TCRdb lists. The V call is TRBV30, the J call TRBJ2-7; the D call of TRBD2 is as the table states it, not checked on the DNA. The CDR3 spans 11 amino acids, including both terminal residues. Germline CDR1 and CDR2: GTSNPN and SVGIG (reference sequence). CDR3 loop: CAWSVGGDVAL.

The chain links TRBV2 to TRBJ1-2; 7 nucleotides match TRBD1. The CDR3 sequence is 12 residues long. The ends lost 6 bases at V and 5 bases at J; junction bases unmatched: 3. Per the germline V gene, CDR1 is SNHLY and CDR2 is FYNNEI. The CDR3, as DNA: TGTGCCAGCAGGGGCAGGGGGTATGGCTACACCTTC. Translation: CASRGRGYGYTF.

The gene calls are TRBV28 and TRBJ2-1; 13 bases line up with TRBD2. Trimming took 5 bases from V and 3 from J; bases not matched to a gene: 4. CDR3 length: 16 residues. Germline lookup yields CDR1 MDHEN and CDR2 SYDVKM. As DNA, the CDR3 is TGTGCCAGCAGTCCTTGGACTAGCGGGAGCTACAATGAGCAGTTCTTC. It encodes CASSPWTSGSYNEQFF.

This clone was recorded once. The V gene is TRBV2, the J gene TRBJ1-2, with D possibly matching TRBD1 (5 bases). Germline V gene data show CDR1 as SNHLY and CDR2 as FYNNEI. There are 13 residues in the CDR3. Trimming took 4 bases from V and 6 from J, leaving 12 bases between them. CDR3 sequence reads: CASSAQWGDGYTF. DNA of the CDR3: TGTGCCAGCAGTGCCCAATGGGGGGATGGCTACACCTTC.

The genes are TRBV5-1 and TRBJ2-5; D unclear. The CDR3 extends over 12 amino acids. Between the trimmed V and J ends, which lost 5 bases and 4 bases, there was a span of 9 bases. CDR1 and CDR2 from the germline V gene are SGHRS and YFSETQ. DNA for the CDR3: TGCGCCAGCAGACTCAATCTAGAGACCCAGTACTTC. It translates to CASRLNLETQYF.

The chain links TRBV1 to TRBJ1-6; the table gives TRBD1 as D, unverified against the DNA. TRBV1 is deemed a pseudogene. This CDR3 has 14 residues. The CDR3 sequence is CTSIPGQYNSPLHF. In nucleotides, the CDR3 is TGCACCAGCATCCCGGGACAGTATAATTCACCCCTCCACTTT.

CDR3 in DNA: TGTGCCAGCAGCTACGCCGGGACTAGAACCTACAATGAGCAGTTCTTC. This translates into CASSYAGTRTYNEQFF. This chain links TRBV4-2 with TRBJ2-1; 8 positions agree with TRBD2. From germline, CDR1 is LGHNA and CDR2 YNFKEQ. V lost 5 bases to trimming and J lost 2 bases; unmatched junction nucleotides: 8. The CDR3 spans 16 residues.

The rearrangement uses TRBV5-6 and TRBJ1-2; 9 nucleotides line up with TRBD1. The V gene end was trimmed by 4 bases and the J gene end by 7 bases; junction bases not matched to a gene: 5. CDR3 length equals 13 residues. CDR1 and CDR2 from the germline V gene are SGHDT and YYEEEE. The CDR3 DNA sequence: TGTGCCAGCAGCCCGGACAGGGGTTTTGGCTACACCTTC. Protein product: CASSPDRGFGYTF.

The CDR3 DNA is TGTGCCAGCAGTTTACGTGCGGACAGGAACACTGAAGCTTTCTTT. This codes for CASSLRADRNTEAFF. This sequence joins TRBV28 and TRBJ1-1; D is perhaps TRBD1 (6 bases). The CDR3 spans 15 residues. Trimming took off 2 bases at V and 1 base at J, with 11 bases between the two ends. From germline, CDR1 is MDHEN and CDR2 SYDVKM.

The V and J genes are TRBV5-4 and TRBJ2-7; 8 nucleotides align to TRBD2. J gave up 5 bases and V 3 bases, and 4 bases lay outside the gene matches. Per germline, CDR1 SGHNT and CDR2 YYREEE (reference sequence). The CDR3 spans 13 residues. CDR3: CASSSGRADEQYF. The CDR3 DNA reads TGTGCCAGCAGCTCCGGGAGGGCCGACGAGCAGTACTTC.

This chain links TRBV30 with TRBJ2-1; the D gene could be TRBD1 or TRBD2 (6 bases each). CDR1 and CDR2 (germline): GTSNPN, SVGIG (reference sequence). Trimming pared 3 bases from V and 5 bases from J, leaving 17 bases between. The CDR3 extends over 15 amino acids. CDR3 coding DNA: TGTGCCTGGAGCCTTGCGGGACACAAGGACAATGAGCAGTTCTTC. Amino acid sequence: CAWSLAGHKDNEQFF.

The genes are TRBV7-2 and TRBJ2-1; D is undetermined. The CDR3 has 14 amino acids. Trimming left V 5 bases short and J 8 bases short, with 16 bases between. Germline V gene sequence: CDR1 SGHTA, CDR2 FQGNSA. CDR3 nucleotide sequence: TGTGCCAGCAGCCCCTCCTCCCCGCGAGATGAGCAGTTCTTC. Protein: CASSPSSPRDEQFF.

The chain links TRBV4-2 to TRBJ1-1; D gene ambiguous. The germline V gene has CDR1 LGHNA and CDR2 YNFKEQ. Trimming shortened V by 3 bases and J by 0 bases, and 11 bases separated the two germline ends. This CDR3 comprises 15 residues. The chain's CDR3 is CASSHFTSVNTEAFF. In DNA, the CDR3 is TGTGCCAGCAGCCATTTCACCTCGGTGAACACTGAAGCTTTCTTT.

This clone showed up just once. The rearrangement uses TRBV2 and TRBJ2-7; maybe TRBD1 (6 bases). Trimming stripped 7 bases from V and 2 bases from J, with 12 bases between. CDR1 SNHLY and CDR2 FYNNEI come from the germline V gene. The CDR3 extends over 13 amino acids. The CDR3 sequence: CASNEGVTYEQYF. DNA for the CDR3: TGTGCCAGCAATGAGGGGGTCACCTACGAGCAGTACTTC.

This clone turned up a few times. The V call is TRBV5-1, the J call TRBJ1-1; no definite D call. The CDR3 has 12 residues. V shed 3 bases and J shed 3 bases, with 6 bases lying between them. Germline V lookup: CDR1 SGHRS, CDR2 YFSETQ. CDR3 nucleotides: TGCGCCAGCAGCTCTGGAGACACTGAAGCTTTCTTT. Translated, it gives CASSSGDTEAFF.

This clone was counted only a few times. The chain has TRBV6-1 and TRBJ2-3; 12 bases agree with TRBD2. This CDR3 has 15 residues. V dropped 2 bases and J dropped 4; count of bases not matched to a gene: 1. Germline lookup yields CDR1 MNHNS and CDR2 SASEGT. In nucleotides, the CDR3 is TGTGCCAGCAGTGAACTAGCGGGAGGGCCAGATACGCAGTATTTT. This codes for CASSELAGGPDTQYF.

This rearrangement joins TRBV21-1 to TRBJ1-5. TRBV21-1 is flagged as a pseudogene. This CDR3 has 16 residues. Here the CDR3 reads CASSKARSAPLLPQHF. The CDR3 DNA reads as TGTGCCAGCAGCAAAGCGCGGTCTGCGCCGTTGTTGCCCCAGCATTTT.

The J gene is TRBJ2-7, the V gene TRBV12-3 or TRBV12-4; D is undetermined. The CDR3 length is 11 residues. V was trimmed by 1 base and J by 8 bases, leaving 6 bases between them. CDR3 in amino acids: CASSLGGKQYF. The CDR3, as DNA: TGTGCCAGCAGTTTAGGGGGAAAGCAGTACTTC.

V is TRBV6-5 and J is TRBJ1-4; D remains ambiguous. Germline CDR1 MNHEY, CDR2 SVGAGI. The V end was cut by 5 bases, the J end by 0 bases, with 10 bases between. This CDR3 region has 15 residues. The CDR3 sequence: CASSTTAATNEKLFF. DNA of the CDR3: TGTGCCAGCAGTACCACAGCCGCAACTAATGAAAAACTGTTTTTT.

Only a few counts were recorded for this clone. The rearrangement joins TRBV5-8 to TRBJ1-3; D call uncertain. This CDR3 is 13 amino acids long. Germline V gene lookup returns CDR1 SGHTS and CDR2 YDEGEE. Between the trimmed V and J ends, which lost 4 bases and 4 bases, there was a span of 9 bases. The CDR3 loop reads CASSLQTGNTIYF. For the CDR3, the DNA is TGTGCCAGCAGCCTCCAGACAGGAAACACCATATATTTT.

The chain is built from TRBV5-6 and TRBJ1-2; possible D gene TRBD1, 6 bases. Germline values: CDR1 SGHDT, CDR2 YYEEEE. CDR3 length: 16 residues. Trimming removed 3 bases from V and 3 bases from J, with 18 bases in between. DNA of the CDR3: TGTGCCAGCAGCTGGGAACAGGGAAGTCTGTACTATGGCTACACCTTC. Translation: CASSWEQGSLYYGYTF.

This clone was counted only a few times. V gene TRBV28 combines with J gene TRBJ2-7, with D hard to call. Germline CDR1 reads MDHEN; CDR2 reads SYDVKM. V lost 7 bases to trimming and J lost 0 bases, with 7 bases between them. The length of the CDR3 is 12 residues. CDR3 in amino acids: CASTANSYEQYF. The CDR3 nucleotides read TGTGCCAGCACTGCGAACTCCTACGAGCAGTACTTC. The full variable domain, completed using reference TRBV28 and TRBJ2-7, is DVKVTQSSRYLVKRTGEKVFLECVQDMDHENMFWYRQDPGLGLRLIYFSYDVKMKEKGDIPEGYSVSREKKERFSLILESASTNQTSMYLCASTANSYEQYFGPGTRLTVT.

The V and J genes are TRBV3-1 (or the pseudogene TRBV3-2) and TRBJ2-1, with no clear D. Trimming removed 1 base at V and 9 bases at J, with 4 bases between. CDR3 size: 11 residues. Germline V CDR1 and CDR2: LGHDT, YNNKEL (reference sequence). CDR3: CASSQGGEQFF. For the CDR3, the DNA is TGTGCCAGCAGCCAAGGTGGTGAGCAGTTCTTC.

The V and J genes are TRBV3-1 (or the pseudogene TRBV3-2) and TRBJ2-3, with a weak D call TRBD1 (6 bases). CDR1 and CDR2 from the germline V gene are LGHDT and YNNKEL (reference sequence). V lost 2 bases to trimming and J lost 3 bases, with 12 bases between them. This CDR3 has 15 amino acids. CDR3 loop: CASSQRGIGTDTQYF. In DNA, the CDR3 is TGTGCCAGCAGCCAAAGGGGGATTGGTACAGATACGCAGTATTTT.

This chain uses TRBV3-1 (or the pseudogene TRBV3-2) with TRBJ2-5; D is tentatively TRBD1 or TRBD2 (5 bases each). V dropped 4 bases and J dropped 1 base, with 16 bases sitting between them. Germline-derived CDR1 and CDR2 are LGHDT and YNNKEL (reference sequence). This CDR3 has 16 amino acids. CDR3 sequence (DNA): TGTGCCAGCAGCCCCTTTGGAGTCGGGGCCCAAGAGACCCAGTACTTC. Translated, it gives CASSPFGVGAQETQYF.

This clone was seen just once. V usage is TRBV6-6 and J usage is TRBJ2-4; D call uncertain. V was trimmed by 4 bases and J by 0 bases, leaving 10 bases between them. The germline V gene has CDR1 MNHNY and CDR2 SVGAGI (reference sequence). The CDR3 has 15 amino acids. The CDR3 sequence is CASSSLVLAKNIQYF. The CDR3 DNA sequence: TGTGCCAGCAGTTCGTTGGTACTAGCCAAAAACATTCAGTACTTC.

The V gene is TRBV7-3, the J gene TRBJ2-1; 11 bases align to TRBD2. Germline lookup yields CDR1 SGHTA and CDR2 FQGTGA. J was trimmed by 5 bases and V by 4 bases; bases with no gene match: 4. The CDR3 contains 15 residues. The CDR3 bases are TGTGCCAGCAGCTCAAGACTAGCGGGGAACAATGAGCAGTTCTTC. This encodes CASSSRLAGNNEQFF.